These 8 T cell receptor beta chains were all obtained from the same sample, sequenced in a study of cytomegalovirus exposure and HLA in healthy donors. The PCR employed 60 Vbeta primers together with 13 Jbeta primers. Some clones are missing from TCRdb's copy, which holds only in-frame ones; the method was immunoSEQ multiplex PCR. The repertoire includes more than 90,000 clones, roughly three quarters of them detected once, and approximately 0.83% sits in the top ten. Specimen: PBMCs. The receptors originated from a woman aged 55-69 years in good health and CMV-seronegative.

This chain joins TRBV15 and TRBJ1-3, with D unclear. The CDR3 has 12 amino acids. Germline CDR1 and CDR2: LNHNV and YYDKDF (reference sequence). V was clipped by 1 base and J by 9 bases, with 7 bases between them. CDR3 nucleotides: TGTGCCACCAGCAGAGTGGCAGGCACCATATATTTT. It translates to CATSRVAGTIYF.

The chain combines TRBV5-1 with TRBJ1-3; D remains ambiguous. V was cut by 4 bases and J by 3 bases, with 14 bases left in between. Germline V lookup: CDR1 SGHRS, CDR2 YFSETQ. This CDR3 has 15 residues. The CDR3, as DNA: TGCGCCAGCAGCCCGGGTTCCGTCATTGGAAACACCATATATTTT. Translated, it gives CASSPGSVIGNTIYF.

The rearrangement links TRBV4-1 to TRBJ2-1, with unresolved D. Germline V gene lookup returns CDR1 MGHRA and CDR2 YSYEKL. Trimming removed 3 bases at V and 2 bases at J, with 11 bases between. CDR3 length equals 15 residues. The CDR3 region has the DNA TGCGCCAGCAGCCACCCGGCGCTAGCCTACAATGAGCAGTTCTTC. Encoded protein: CASSHPALAYNEQFF.

This chain connects TRBV7-2 to TRBJ1-2, with D hard to call. The germline CDR1 and CDR2 sequences are SGHTA and FQGNSA. V lost 1 base and J lost 2, with 11 bases in between. This CDR3 has 15 amino acids. In DNA, the CDR3 is TGTGCCAGCAGCTTAGGGTCGGGCGGGAACTATGGCTACACCTTC. It is translated as CASSLGSGGNYGYTF.

This chain uses TRBV19 with TRBJ1-1, with a possible D match to TRBD1 (6 bases). Between the trimmed V and J ends, which lost 6 bases and 9 bases, there was a span of 11 bases. Looked up from germline, CDR1 is LNHDA and CDR2 is SQIVND (reference sequence). This CDR3 has 11 amino acids. CDR3 sequence reads: CASRRGGQAFF. Here the CDR3 DNA reads TGTGCCAGTAGGAGGGGGGGTCAAGCTTTCTTT.

The chain recombines TRBV9 with TRBJ2-1; no firm D call. Per the germline V gene, CDR1 is SGDLS and CDR2 is YYNGEE. CDR3 size: 11 residues. V lost 5 bases, J lost 5 bases, and 5 bases lay in between. The CDR3: CASRRDNEQFF. DNA for the CDR3: TGTGCCAGCAGGAGAGACAATGAGCAGTTCTTC. Using reference TRBV9 and TRBJ2-1 for the parts outside the CDR3, the full variable domain is DSGVTQTPKHLITATGQRVTLRCSPRSGDLSVYWYQQSLDQGLQFLIQYYNGEERAKGNILERFSAQQFPDLHSELNLSSLELGDSALYFCASRRDNEQFFGPGTRLTVL.

The genes are TRBV5-4 and TRBJ2-3, with 8 bases identical to TRBD2. This CDR3 is built from 16 residues. Germline assignment: CDR1 SGHNT and CDR2 YYREEE (reference sequence). J was trimmed by 6 bases and V by 2 bases; bases with no gene match: 11. The CDR3 nucleotides read TGTGCCAGCAGCTTACGGTCCGGGAGGGCCGCTGATACGCAGTATTTT. Translation gives CASSLRSGRAADTQYF.

The chain has TRBV27 and TRBJ1-5; 10 bases agree with TRBD1. The CDR3 totals 13 residues. The V segment lost 4 bases and the J segment 7 bases; nucleotides outside the gene matches: 1. From germline, CDR1 is MNHEY and CDR2 SMNVEV (reference sequence). CDR3 region: CASSSTGGQPQHF. In nucleotides, the CDR3 is TGTGCCAGCAGTTCGACAGGGGGCCAGCCCCAGCATTTT.